This record covers a single T cell receptor beta chain. Its matching antigen is unknown. The germline gives CDR1 SGDLS, CDR2 YYNGEE. The CDR3 is 16 amino acids. This specimen comes from a study of CXCR3-negative and CXCR3-positive naive CD8 T cells. General study findings and limits: Comparably high diversity marked both naive subsets, whereas memory CD8+ cells had much lower diversity. TRB CDR3s of CXCR3-positive naive cells were more hydrophobic than those of CXCR3-negative naive cells.

CD45RO-CCR7+CD27+CD95- expression identified naive CD8+ T cells. TRB cDNA libraries were made by UMI-labeled 5' RACE. After re-calling the 5' RACE reads, TCRdb lists one entry per CDR3 protein, DNA absent. The record lists 100,000 to 150,000 distinct CDR3 sequences, of which the ten most abundant hold about 0.61%. Sequenced input: naive CXCR3+ CD8+ T cells from blood. Subset: CD45RO-CCR7+CD27+CD95- naive CD8+ T cells expressing CXCR3 (TNR3+). The chain employs TRBV9 and TRBJ1-2; lacking DNA, the TRBD1 call made by TCRdb goes unchecked. The clonotype comes from a human donor in good health. Some clones in this sample may be carry-over from other donors' samples. The CDR3 protein is CASSVPLYGAGYGYTF.